A single sample gave rise to the 19 T cell receptor beta chains below, sequenced in a study of OX40 agonist ivuxolimab in advanced cancers. Library generation was performed with the immunoSEQ multiplex PCR assay. TCRdb retrieved this table from immuneACCESS and kept in-frame rearrangements only. Not all clones are present; in checked studies, unresolved V genes account for under half, and no reason is known for the remainder. The sample data list about 85,000 clones, and 65% to 90% of these were observed just once. The biggest ten clones account for less than 2% of the sample. The material was CD4+ or CD8+ T cells sorted from blood, obtained in a trial of the OX40 agonist ivuxolimab. These receptors were taken from an adult with an advanced solid tumor such as melanoma, head and neck, liver or kidney cancer.

The chain's CDR3 is CASRGWRKFMNTEAFF. In DNA form, the CDR3 reads TGTGCCAGCAGAGGATGGAGGAAATTCATGAACACTGAAGCTTTCTTT. This chain joins TRBV7-9 and TRBJ1-1; D remains unclear. The CDR3 extends over 16 amino acids. V dropped 6 bases and J dropped 0 bases, with 17 bases sitting between them. Germline V CDR1 and CDR2: SEHNR, FQNEAQ (reference sequence).

This clone was picked up one time. The chain recombines TRBV6-6 with TRBJ1-1; no clear D. Germline loops: CDR1 MNHNY, CDR2 SVGAGI (reference sequence). V was clipped by 2 bases and J by 0 bases, with 7 bases between them. The CDR3 is 14 residues long. The CDR3 DNA reads as TGTGCCAGCAGTTACGAGCCGTTGAACACTGAAGCTTTCTTT. Its translation is CASSYEPLNTEAFF.

This chain links TRBV27 with TRBJ2-5, with 9 bases lining up with TRBD2. This CDR3 comprises 16 residues. Germline V gene lookup returns CDR1 MNHEY and CDR2 SMNVEV (reference sequence). The junction had 9 bases not matched to a gene; V was cut back by 6 bases and J by 1 base. CDR3 sequence (DNA): TGTGCCAGCAGCCCCGTGCTAGCGGGGACCCAAGAGACCCAGTACTTC. It encodes CASSPVLAGTQETQYF.

The chain carries TRBV29-1 and TRBJ1-2; 9 bases map to TRBD1. J gave up 7 bases and V 6 bases, and 3 bases lay outside the gene matches. Germline CDR1 is SQVTM and CDR2 is ANQGSEA. This CDR3 contains 11 residues. CDR3 DNA: TGCAGCGTACAGGGGGCGGGTGGCTACACCTTC. It yields the protein CSVQGAGGYTF.

This clone has a handful of counts. The chain combines TRBV9 with TRBJ1-1; D is uncertain. Germline CDR1 SGDLS, CDR2 YYNGEE. Trimming cost V 3 bases and J 1 base, with 13 bases left between them. The CDR3 runs to 15 residues. Here the CDR3 reads CASSALRLENTEAFF. The CDR3, as DNA: TGTGCCAGCAGCGCCCTTAGACTGGAGAACACTGAAGCTTTCTTT.

The J gene is TRBJ2-1, the V gene TRBV21-1; TRBD2, the table's D call, was not compared with the DNA. TRBV21-1 is a listed pseudogene. CDR3 size: 16 residues. The CDR3 loop reads CASSPGPGPRDNEQFF. The CDR3 bases are TGTGCCAGCAGCCCGGGTCCGGGCCCGAGGGACAATGAGCAGTTCTTC.

The chain is built from TRBV9 and TRBJ2-3, with D unclear. CDR3 length: 16 amino acids. The V gene lost 0 bases and the J gene lost 0 bases, with 11 bases spanning the gap. In germline, CDR1 is SGDLS, CDR2 YYNGEE. Here the CDR3 DNA reads TGTGCCAGCAGCGTAGGGTCAGGACCTAGCACAGATACGCAGTATTTT. Amino acids: CASSVGSGPSTDTQYF.

The gene calls are TRBV2 and TRBJ2-5; unclear D gene. This CDR3 has 13 amino acids. Germline V gene sequence: CDR1 SNHLY, CDR2 FYNNEI. V was pared by 5 bases and J by 5 bases, with 12 bases between. CDR3 sequence reads: CASSQTSLETQYF. The CDR3 DNA reads as TGTGCCAGCAGTCAGACGTCGTTGGAGACCCAGTACTTC.

The chain joins TRBV7-6 to TRBJ2-1, with 7 bases fitting TRBD2. This CDR3 comprises 13 residues. In germline, CDR1 is SGHVS, CDR2 FNYEAQ. Trimming removed 5 bases from V and 9 bases from J; junction bases left unmatched: 7. CDR3 sequence (DNA): TGTGCCAGCAGCAACGACCCGGGGGGTGAGCAGTTCTTC. This encodes CASSNDPGGEQFF.

V is TRBV6-1 and J is TRBJ1-2; 7 bases line up with TRBD1. The CDR3 sequence is 14 residues long. Germline V CDR1 and CDR2: MNHNS, SASEGT. Unmatched junction bases numbered 13, after V lost 7 bases and J lost 8 bases. The CDR3 nucleotides are TGTGCCAGCACCCTCGACAGGGTAGGAGGAGGCTACACCTTC. This sequence encodes CASTLDRVGGGYTF.

This clone was observed once. The V and J genes are TRBV5-1 and TRBJ2-1, with 10 nucleotides matching TRBD2. There are 15 residues in the CDR3. CDR1 is SGHRS, CDR2 YFSETQ, per germline. With V trimmed by 0 bases and J by 6 bases, 3 bases remained unmatched. CDR3 protein: CASSLVAGGGNEQFF. The CDR3 DNA reads TGCGCCAGCAGCTTGGTAGCGGGGGGCGGCAATGAGCAGTTCTTC.

V gene TRBV28 combines with J gene TRBJ1-6; tentatively, D is TRBD1 (6 bases). Trimming pared 10 bases from V and 8 bases from J, leaving 15 bases between. The CDR3 length is 13 residues. The germline V gene has CDR1 MDHEN and CDR2 SYDVKM. Here the CDR3 reads CAINRDRDSPLHF. DNA of the CDR3: TGTGCCATCAACAGGGATAGGGATTCACCCCTCCACTTT.

Written as DNA, the CDR3 is TGTGCCAGCAGGGTGGGCAGGCTCACCTACAATGAGCAGTTCTTC. Amino acid sequence: CASRVGRLTYNEQFF. J is TRBJ2-1 and V is TRBV7-3; D unclear. Germline V gene sequence: CDR1 SGHTA, CDR2 FQGTGA. Trimming pared 6 bases from V and 2 bases from J, leaving 14 bases between. This CDR3 is 15 amino acids long.

The chain links TRBV2 to TRBJ1-2; tentatively, D is TRBD1 (5 bases). CDR1 is SNHLY, CDR2 FYNNEI, per germline. CDR3 length: 12 amino acids. The V gene lost 3 bases and the J gene lost 4 bases, with 6 bases spanning the gap. CDR3 DNA: TGTGCCAGCAGTGAGAGGGGCTATGGCTACACCTTC. It encodes CASSERGYGYTF.

J is TRBJ2-5 and V is TRBV27; D not resolved. Per the germline V gene, CDR1 is MNHEY and CDR2 is SMNVEV (reference sequence). The CDR3 consists of 11 residues. The ends were cut back, 6 bases at V and 5 bases at J, with 7 bases in the middle. In DNA form, the CDR3 reads TGTGCCAGCAGGAACTTTGAGACCCAGTACTTC. Encoded protein: CASRNFETQYF.

This clone has only one observation. The CDR3 reads CASSWVGEDTQYF. The CDR3 DNA reads TGTGCCAGCAGCTGGGTTGGGGAAGATACGCAGTATTTT. V is TRBV7-3 and J is TRBJ2-3, with no clear D. Trimming removed 4 bases from V and 5 bases from J, with 10 bases in between. Per the germline V gene, CDR1 is SGHTA and CDR2 is FQGTGA. The CDR3 sequence is 13 residues long.

As to this clone: This CDR3 is also generated by other DNA sequences in the sample. CDR3 sequence: CASSELAGGDTQYF. The DNA for the CDR3 is TGTGCCAGCAGTGAGCTGGCGGGGGGGGATACGCAGTATTTT. The V call is TRBV6-1, the J call TRBJ2-3; 9 positions match TRBD2. This CDR3 spans 14 amino acids. Trimming cost V 3 bases and J 6 bases; bases outside gene matches: 4. Per the germline V gene, CDR1 is MNHNS and CDR2 is SASEGT.

This chain connects TRBV6-6 to TRBJ1-3, with TRBD1 matching 10 bases. The CDR3 totals 16 residues. The V gene's germline CDR1 is MNHNY and CDR2 SVGAGI (reference sequence). V lost 4 bases to trimming and J lost 0 bases; unmatched junction nucleotides: 3. The CDR3 DNA follows: TGTGCCAGCAGTTCGACAGGGGGCTTCTCTGGAAACACCATATATTTT. This codes for CASSSTGGFSGNTIYF.

The genes are TRBV7-2 and TRBJ1-5, with 10 bases that match TRBD1. The CDR3 extends over 16 amino acids. The ends lost 4 bases at V and 3 bases at J; junction bases unmatched: 6. Looked up from germline, CDR1 is SGHTA and CDR2 is FQGNSA. CDR3 sequence reads: CASSSRQGAPNQPQHF. In DNA, the CDR3 is TGTGCCAGCAGCTCCCGACAGGGGGCCCCCAATCAGCCCCAGCATTTT.